The 15 T cell receptor beta chains below come from one sample, sequenced in a study of CD8 T cells in ankylosing spondylitis (dated by TCRdb to between 2016 and 2019). Overall study results and their limits: Blood from ankylosing spondylitis patients appeared to be characterized by a TCR beta motif composed of roughly eight highly homologous amino acid variants.

The library was prepared using 5' RACE. Sequencing relied on an Illumina HiSeq 2500. TCRdb cleaned the public reads at Q25 with fastp, built clones with MiXCR and kept in-frame beta chains. One record per CDR3 amino acid sequence lists the most common genes and DNA. In this sample the table shows fewer than 650,000 distinct CDR3 sequences, about 13% of which occur a single time. Clones ranked in the top ten supply under 7.5% of the sample. Their specific antigens are unknown. The source material was blood, either unsorted or a sorted T cell fraction (not recorded which). The receptors were sampled from a male donor with ankylosing spondylitis.

The chain recombines TRBV19 with TRBJ1-1; a weak D match, TRBD1 (5 bases). Germline V gene lookup returns CDR1 LNHDA and CDR2 SQIVND (reference sequence). The ends were cut back, 5 bases at V and 3 bases at J, with 16 bases in the middle. This CDR3 is 15 amino acids long. The DNA of the CDR3 is TGTGCCAGTAGTGGTGGGGCGGTCGGCGACACTGAAGCTTTCTTT. This translates into CASSGGAVGDTEAFF. The whole variable domain, remainder taken from reference TRBV19 and TRBJ1-1, is DGGITQSPKYLFRKEGQNVTLSCEQNLNHDAMYWYRQDPGQGLRLIYYSQIVNDFQKGDIAEGYSVSREKKESFPLTVTSAQKNPTAFYLCASSGGAVGDTEAFFGQGTRLTVV.

This clonotype was seen a few times. The chain employs TRBV3-1 and TRBJ1-6; TRBD1 might be the D (5 bases). Germline V gene data show CDR1 as LGHDT and CDR2 as YNNKEL (reference sequence). The CDR3 has 15 residues. V was shortened by 6 bases and J by 10 bases, with 19 bases between the two germline ends. In nucleotides, the CDR3 is TGTGCCAGCAGTCTAACGGGACTGCCTAGCTCACCCCTCCACTTT. Translating it yields CASSLTGLPSSPLHF. Combining the CDR3 with reference TRBV3-1 and TRBJ1-6 gives the whole variable domain DTAVSQTPKYLVTQMGNDKSIKCEQNLGHDTMYWYKQDSKKFLKIMFSYNNKELIINETVPNRFSPKSPDKAHLNLHINSLELGDSAVYFCASSLTGLPSSPLHFGNGTRLTVT.

This clonotype was detected ten times or more. V gene TRBV12-3 or TRBV12-4 combines with J gene TRBJ1-1, with D possibly TRBD1 on 6 matching bases. Trimming took off 6 bases at V and 7 bases at J, with 18 bases between the two ends. This CDR3 spans 14 amino acids. The CDR3 nucleotides are TGTGCCAGCAGCCGGACGGGGGCGCACCTTGAAGCTTTCTTT. Its translation: CASSRTGAHLEAFF.

The V call is TRBV5-5, the J call TRBJ2-3, with TRBD2 matching 9 bases. The CDR3 has 15 residues. CDR1 is SGHKS and CDR2 is YYEKEE in the germline V gene (reference sequence). Losses at the gene ends were 1 base for V and 1 base for J; bases not matched to a gene: 1. CDR3 sequence reads: CASSLSSGGTDTQYF. DNA of the CDR3: TGTGCCAGCAGCTTGTCTAGCGGGGGCACAGATACGCAGTATTTT.

This clonotype was recorded at least ten times. The rearrangement links TRBV4-1 to TRBJ2-2; D unclear. The germline V gene encodes CDR1 MGHRA and CDR2 YSYEKL. The germline V and J ends were trimmed by 4 bases and 6 bases, with 18 bases remaining between them. The CDR3 is made up of 16 amino acids. The CDR3 reads CASSRYPDAFPGELFF. The CDR3 nucleotides read TGCGCCAGCAGCCGTTATCCTGATGCATTCCCCGGGGAGCTGTTTTTT.

This clonotype was found a few times. As DNA, the CDR3 is TGTGCCAGCAGCCCCGGGACAGGAACGAACACCGGGGAGCTGTTTTTT. Its protein product is CASSPGTGTNTGELFF. The chain links TRBV7-8 to TRBJ2-2; TRBD1 aligns across 8 bases. Germline trimming cut 5 bases from V and 0 bases from J; bases unmatched to any gene: 5. Germline V CDR1 and CDR2: SGHVS, FQNEAQ. The CDR3 covers 16 residues.

The chain carries TRBV18 and TRBJ1-5; 8 bases are shared with TRBD1. The CDR3 length is 16 residues. From germline, CDR1 is KGHSH and CDR2 LQKENI. After removal of 0 bases from V and 5 bases from J, the junction contained 6 bases not matched to a gene. The CDR3 DNA reads as TGTGCCAGCTCACCACCCCTAGGACAGGGTGATCAGCCCCAGCATTTT. Amino acid sequence: CASSPPLGQGDQPQHF.

Notes on this clonotype: A clone one base away is much larger, so this may be a read error. The chain has TRBV4-1 and TRBJ2-3; the match to TRBD2 covers 16 bases. V shed 4 bases and J 2 bases; nucleotides not matched to a gene: 15. In germline, CDR1 is MGHRA, CDR2 YSYEKL. The CDR3 is 21 amino acids. The CDR3 DNA follows: TGCGCCAGCAGCCTACGTCATACGGGACTAGCGGGAGGGACATACACAGATACGCAGTATTTT. This gives the protein CASSLRHTGLAGGTYTDTQYF.

The chain uses TRBV3-1 and TRBJ2-1, with a tentative D call TRBD1 (6 bases). Germline V gives CDR1 LGHDT, CDR2 YNNKEL (reference sequence). V lost 0 bases, J lost 8 bases, and 17 bases lay in between. The CDR3 extends over 16 amino acids. Here the CDR3 DNA reads TGTGCCAGCAGCCAAGATTGGTCAGGGGAGTTGGATGAGCAGTTCTTC. Its protein product is CASSQDWSGELDEQFF.

This chain connects TRBV20-1 to TRBJ2-7, with D perhaps assigned TRBD1 or TRBD2 (5 bases each). The germline CDR1 and CDR2 sequences are DFQATT and SNEGSKA (reference sequence). CDR3 size: 11 residues. The V end lost 5 bases, the J end lost 5 bases, and 10 bases lay between the germline ends. CDR3 loop: CSAWGLNEQYF. CDR3 bases: TGCAGTGCTTGGGGGTTAAACGAGCAGTACTTC.

The chain links TRBV7-2 to TRBJ2-1, with D possibly TRBD2 on 6 matching bases. The V gene lost 6 bases and the J gene lost 8 bases, with 17 bases spanning the gap. Germline assignment: CDR1 SGHTA and CDR2 FQGNSA. The CDR3 spans 14 residues. The DNA of the CDR3 is TGTGCCAGCAGGAGGGACGGAGGGCCCGATGAGCAGTTCTTC. As protein: CASRRDGGPDEQFF.

This clonotype was counted only a few times. The CDR3 sequence is CASSQTNQQFF. The DNA of the CDR3 is TGTGCCAGCAGCCAGACTAATCAGCAGTTCTTC. The chain combines TRBV3-1 with TRBJ2-1, with D possibly being TRBD2 (5 bases). CDR3 length: 11 residues. V lost 3 bases to trimming and J lost 11 bases, with 8 bases between them. CDR1 and CDR2 from the germline V gene are LGHDT and YNNKEL (reference sequence).

At least ten counts were recorded for this clonotype. The J gene is TRBJ1-4, the V gene TRBV10-3; D is possibly TRBD1 (6 bases). V was trimmed by 0 bases and J by 7 bases, leaving 9 bases between them. There are 14 residues in the CDR3. Germline V gives CDR1 ENHRY, CDR2 SYGVKD. The CDR3 spells CAISESRTAEKLFF. DNA of the CDR3: TGTGCCATCAGTGAGTCTAGGACAGCTGAAAAACTGTTTTTT.

This clonotype has more than one count but fewer than ten. The chain couples TRBV7-2 to TRBJ2-5; TRBD2 matches 9 bases. The CDR3 extends over 15 amino acids. The germline CDR1 and CDR2 sequences are SGHTA and FQGNSA. V was clipped by 0 bases and J by 7 bases; unmatched bases: 6. This chain's CDR3 is CASSLASGGTRTQYF. DNA of the CDR3: TGTGCCAGCAGCTTAGCTAGCGGGGGTACCCGGACCCAGTACTTC.

This clonotype was detected only a few times. The rearrangement uses TRBV12-3 or TRBV12-4 and TRBJ2-1; TRBD2 agrees at 8 bases. V lost 2 bases to trimming and J lost 7 bases; unmatched junction nucleotides: 1. The CDR3 totals 13 residues. CDR3 loop: CASSLREGNEQFF. The CDR3 nucleotides read TGTGCCAGCAGTTTACGGGAGGGGAATGAGCAGTTCTTC.